The 16 T cell receptor beta chains reported below all come from one sample, sequenced in a study of tumor-infiltrating lymphocytes in localized non-small cell lung cancer. Using immunoSEQ multiplex PCR, the repertoire was profiled, and TCRdb retains in-frame clones only, with some absent. The top ten clones hold approximately 8% of a sample with over 9,000 clones, around 86% of them seen once. Sequencing was done on a sample of uninvolved lung tissue not adjacent to the tumor. The receptors were gathered from a human donor with non-small cell lung cancer.

The chain employs TRBV6-6 and TRBJ1-3; 9 bases are shared with TRBD1. Trimming removed 5 bases from V and 5 bases from J; junction bases left unmatched: 1. Germline V lookup: CDR1 MNHNY, CDR2 SVGAGI (reference sequence). This CDR3 is 13 amino acids long. DNA for the CDR3: TGTGCCAGCAGTGGGACAGGGAGAAACACCATATATTTT. Residues: CASSGTGRNTIYF.

Only one count was recorded for this clone. The V and J genes are TRBV7-8 and TRBJ1-3; D possibly corresponds to TRBD1 (5 bases). The CDR3 covers 15 residues. Germline lookup yields CDR1 SGHVS and CDR2 FQNEAQ. The ends were cut back, 3 bases at V and 1 base at J, with 10 bases in the middle. The CDR3 spells CASSFTGLSGNTIYF. CDR3 coding DNA: TGTGCCAGCAGCTTCACGGGACTATCTGGAAACACCATATATTTT.

This clone has more than one count but fewer than ten. The chain joins TRBV7-9 to TRBJ1-2, with D uncertain. Trimming removed 1 base from V and 4 bases from J, with 10 bases in between. The CDR3 length is 14 residues. Germline loops: CDR1 SEHNR, CDR2 FQNEAQ (reference sequence). CDR3 amino acids: CASSLVQAVYGYTF. CDR3 sequence (DNA): TGTGCCAGCAGCTTAGTGCAGGCAGTCTATGGCTACACCTTC.

V usage is TRBV5-1 and J usage is TRBJ1-6; D unresolved. The CDR3 covers 13 residues. V dropped 0 bases and J dropped 8 bases, with 6 bases sitting between them. Germline V gene data show CDR1 as SGHRS and CDR2 as YFSETQ. CDR3: CASSLETDSPLHF. CDR3 nucleotides: TGCGCCAGCAGCTTGGAGACGGATTCACCCCTCCACTTT.

In this sample, this clone is medium-sized. The chain employs TRBV7-9 and TRBJ2-3, with D possibly matching TRBD1 (6 bases). The CDR3 totals 13 residues. With 6 bases removed from V and 10 bases from J, the gap between germline ends came to 17 bases. Germline CDR1 is SEHNR and CDR2 is FQNEAQ (reference sequence). CDR3 bases: TGTGCCAGCAGGGACAGCCTCGAGCTAGCGCAGTATTTT. Translating it yields CASRDSLELAQYF.

The chain carries TRBV7-9 and TRBJ1-1; 7 bases are a match to TRBD1. Germline lookup yields CDR1 SEHNR and CDR2 FQNEAQ (reference sequence). With V trimmed by 4 bases and J by 4 bases, 3 bases remained unmatched. The CDR3 runs to 13 residues. For the CDR3, the DNA is TGTGCCAGCAGCTCGACAGGGACCACTGAAGCTTTCTTT. Translating gives CASSSTGTTEAFF.

V usage is TRBV7-9 and J usage is TRBJ2-3, with 7 bases matching TRBD1. The CDR3 runs to 16 residues. Germline V gene sequence: CDR1 SEHNR, CDR2 FQNEAQ (reference sequence). Unmatched junction bases numbered 10, after V lost 5 bases and J lost 2 bases. CDR3 sequence (DNA): TGTGCCAGCAGCGCAGACGGGACAGCCCACACAGATACGCAGTATTTT. The encoded protein is CASSADGTAHTDTQYF.

V and J are TRBV11-2 and TRBJ1-1, with D unclear. Germline V lookup: CDR1 SGHAT, CDR2 FQNNGV. V lost 3 bases and J lost 4, with 9 bases in between. CDR3 length equals 13 residues. The CDR3 loop reads CASSFTPTTEAFF. CDR3 nucleotides: TGTGCCAGCAGCTTCACTCCGACCACTGAAGCTTTCTTT.

V gene TRBV18 combines with J gene TRBJ1-6; possible D gene TRBD1, 5 bases. The CDR3 contains 14 residues. Germline V gene lookup returns CDR1 KGHSH and CDR2 LQKENI. V lost 1 base to trimming and J lost 4 bases, with 5 bases between them. The CDR3 reads CASSPQGYNSPLHF. Here the CDR3 DNA reads TGTGCCAGCTCACCACAGGGGTATAATTCACCCCTCCACTTT.

The chain couples TRBV5-6 to TRBJ1-4, with D unresolved. This CDR3 has 15 residues. Germline V gives CDR1 SGHDT, CDR2 YYEEEE. Trimming pared 1 base from V and 2 bases from J, leaving 9 bases between. The CDR3, as DNA: TGTGCCAGCAGCTTGAGACACCTCACTAATGAAAAACTGTTTTTT. Translating it yields CASSLRHLTNEKLFF.

The chain employs TRBV29-1 and TRBJ1-2; D perhaps matches TRBD1 (5 bases). Germline values: CDR1 SQVTM, CDR2 ANQGSEA. The V end was cut by 7 bases, the J end by 8 bases, with 14 bases between. This CDR3 spans 11 amino acids. The CDR3 loop reads CSGKGVGGYTF. The CDR3 nucleotides are TGCAGCGGCAAAGGGGTAGGCGGCTACACCTTC. Looking up the rest from reference TRBV29-1 and TRBJ1-2 gives the full variable domain: SAVISQKPSRDICQRGTSLTIQCQVDSQVTMMFWYRQQPGQSLTLIATANQGSEATYESGFVIDKFPISRPNLTFSTLTVSNMSPEDSSIYLCSGKGVGGYTFGSGTRLTVV.

V is TRBV11-2 and J is TRBJ1-2, with 7 nucleotides matching TRBD1. Trimming at V came to 8 bases and at J to 4 bases, leaving 10 bases not matched to a gene. This CDR3 spans 14 amino acids. The germline V gene has CDR1 SGHAT and CDR2 FQNNGV. The CDR3: CASGGTVPTYGYTF. The CDR3 DNA is TGTGCCAGCGGGGGGACAGTCCCGACCTATGGCTACACCTTC.

The chain employs TRBV18 and TRBJ2-6; tentative D call: TRBD2 (6 bases). The CDR3 loop spans 15 amino acids. V lost 4 bases and J lost 2, with 9 bases in between. Germline V gene sequence: CDR1 KGHSH, CDR2 LQKENI. The CDR3 nucleotides read TGTGCCAGCTCACGGGGGGAACCTGGGGCCAACGTCCTGACTTTC. Translation gives CASSRGEPGANVLTF.

The sample holds a few counts of this clone. The chain links TRBV4-1 to TRBJ1-1; D is possibly TRBD1 (6 bases). The CDR3 totals 11 residues. Trimming left V 8 bases short and J 7 bases short, with 11 bases between. CDR1 and CDR2 (germline): MGHRA, YSYEKL. CDR3 nucleotides: TGCGCCAGCTATCAGGGGAATGAAGCTTTCTTT. Translating it yields CASYQGNEAFF.

The chain joins TRBV7-2 to TRBJ2-3, with TRBD2 matching 7 bases. The CDR3 runs to 17 residues. V dropped 1 base and J dropped 0; count of bases not matched to a gene: 7. Germline CDR1 and CDR2: SGHTA and FQGNSA. The CDR3 sequence: CASSLGSAGVSTDTQYF. The CDR3 bases are TGTGCCAGCAGCTTAGGTAGCGCGGGGGTTAGCACAGATACGCAGTATTTT.

The rearrangement joins TRBV5-1 to TRBJ2-1, with 9 bases identical to TRBD2. CDR3 length equals 14 residues. Trimming removed 3 bases from V and 4 bases from J; junction bases left unmatched: 2. In germline, CDR1 is SGHRS, CDR2 YFSETQ. CDR3 sequence: CASSSGLAYNEQFF. CDR3 bases: TGCGCCAGCAGCTCCGGACTAGCGTACAATGAGCAGTTCTTC.